This T cell receptor beta chain came from a study of early stage breast cancer tumors (TCRdb year 2017). General notes on the study: Of the roughly 17 invasive breast tumors, twelve were found to be estrogen receptor-positive, progesterone receptor-positive and HER2-negative. About 70% of the 12 ER+/PR+/HER2- tumors were invasive ductal carcinomas, while the other four were invasive lobular carcinomas. On average, each sample had 8.5 to 10-fold read coverage. Across all samples, 2 million to 3 million templates representing roughly 1 million unique clonotypes were detected.

Each sample was amplified as two independent genomic DNA replicates: 0.5 to 0.65 ug for blood and around 1.5 ug for tumor or normal breast. TCRB sequencing of genomic DNA was carried out with the ImmunoSeq Intro kit according to the manufacturer's instructions. The multiplex PCR ran for 25 to 40 cycles using proprietary primers and spike-in control sequences for absolute quantification. An 87-bp fragment spanning the CDR3 and flanking V and J genes was sequenced with single-end 150-bp reads. Seven samples, with two replicates for each sample, were multiplexed per lane of an Illumina MiSeq using version 3.0 chemistry. Processing in the source paper ran as follows. The vendor's proprietary pipeline processed the raw data and merged both replicates into a single result for each sample. A clonotype was defined as productive rearrangements that share the same V-gene family, CDR3 amino acid sequence and J-gene segment. Clonality was computed as 1 minus the normalized Shannon entropy (Pielou evenness) of TCRB abundances. T cell density was estimated by dividing total templates by the number of input cells inferred from the DNA input amount. Recon, run with its default parameters, was used to estimate overall repertoire diversity and clonality. Clonotypes with over 0.1% abundance in tumor and at least 32-fold higher abundance in tumor than in normal breast were defined as tumor-enriched. TCRdb limited this immuneACCESS table to in-frame rearrangements with V and J called. A share of clones is missing; checked studies link under half to unresolved V genes, and the rest is unexplained. V and J calls and clone size come straight from that table; D and trimming were deduced from the DNA. This sample gives 25,000 to 35,000 clones in total; about 80% of them show up just once. About an eighth of the sample is taken by the ten largest.

The study profiled bulk TCR beta-chain repertoires in matched peripheral blood, tumor and adjacent normal breast tissue taken from some 17 patients with early-stage breast cancer. Before surgery, roughly 4.5-11 mL of whole blood was collected into EDTA tubes and then processed within 2 hours. Peripheral blood mononuclear cells were isolated by Ficoll-Paque centrifugation in SepMate-50 tubes. For storage in liquid nitrogen, PBMCs were cryopreserved as aliquots of roughly 1.9 to 4.5 million cells in about 90% FBS with approximately 10% DMSO. The Qiagen AllPrep DNA/RNA Mini kit was used for genomic DNA extraction. What the authors observed across the whole study: The small cohort size prevented analysis by tumor subtype. Repertoires from blood and normal breast were more alike than repertoires from blood and tumor, and in about 85% of the 16 patients, comparing each tissue with blood separated tumor from normal. Enriched TCRB sequences shared across patients were mostly commonly generated sequences, unlikely to play an important role in the tumor microenvironment. Roughly 2.7-fold higher T cell density and higher clonality were observed in tumors than in adjacent normal breast tissue. Bulk genomic DNA sequencing of unsorted cells missed chain pairing and functional markers such as CD4, CD8 and FOXP3.

The germline V gene (reference sequence) gives CDR1 as SGHNT and CDR2 as YYREEE. Counted from cysteine to phenylalanine, this CDR3 has 15 amino acids. This entry keeps only the CDR3 DNA: 45 bases, framed from base 1. Germline trimming amounts to 0 bases on V and 4 bases on J, with 6 as the count of junction bases outside the gene matches. As regards this clone: The antigen this receptor binds is unknown. There are no base qualities to consult, and no much larger clone falls within one base.

The V and J genes are TRBV5-4 and TRBJ2-7; TRBD2 matches 8 bases in the middle. The sequenced sample consisted of blood. This receptor was obtained from a person aged 55 to 69 with breast cancer. Here the CDR3 is given as CASSLAGGLVYEQYF. The nucleotides read TGTGCCAGCAGCTTGGCGGGGGGACTAGTATACGAGCAGTACTTC. Where the CDR3 stops, the reference TRBV5-4 and TRBJ2-7 genes take over; the full variable domain is ETGVTQSPTHLIKTRGQQVTLRCSSQSGHNTVSWYQQALGQGPQFIFQYYREEENGRGNFPPRFSGLQFPNYSSELNVNALELDDSALYLCASSLAGGLVYEQYFGPGTRLTVT.